Listed below are T cell receptor beta chains from one sample, sequenced in a study of T-cell reconstitution after alpha-beta-depleted transplantation in children. Via MiXCR, TCRdb re-called the PCR reads, giving one row per CDR3 protein. The sample contains around 680,000 distinct CDR3 sequences, about 15% of which appear only once. The starting material was PBMCs from the stem cell graft donor, obtained from the stem cell graft. Receptor source: a human donor who donated a stem cell graft to a child with acute myeloid leukemia. Each CDR3 is given with its conserved first and last residue. The order of the fields is clone size, V gene, J gene, CDR3 protein. Rows give clone size only sometimes, using once, few, many, or a class for an expanded clone.

abundance: many
v_gene: TRBV20-1
j_gene: TRBJ1-1
CDR3aa: CSARDAGEAFF

abundance: few
v_gene: TRBV7-2
j_gene: TRBJ2-5
CDR3aa: CASSLVSGGAETQYF

abundance: few
v_gene: TRBV13
j_gene: TRBJ2-7
CDR3aa: CASSFGRGVSYEQYF

abundance: NA
v_gene: TRBV5-1
j_gene: TRBJ2-7
CDR3aa: CASSWGQALDEQYF

abundance: NA
v_gene: TRBV7-2
j_gene: TRBJ1-1
CDR3aa: CASSLARQVLLNTEAFF

abundance: NA
v_gene: TRBV7-6
j_gene: TRBJ2-1
CDR3aa: CASSFVPSSYNEQFF

abundance: few
v_gene: TRBV20-1
j_gene: TRBJ2-1
CDR3aa: CSARDIRLAGGPGNEQFF

abundance: many
v_gene: TRBV7-2
j_gene: TRBJ2-7
CDR3aa: CASSLGAGDDYEQYF

abundance: many
v_gene: TRBV29-1
j_gene: TRBJ1-5
CDR3aa: CSVGEGVGQPQHF

abundance: NA
v_gene: TRBV4-1
j_gene: TRBJ2-1
CDR3aa: CASSQVNRGRHNEQFF